The clone carrying this T cell receptor (beta chain) was counted at least ten times. As yet, its antigen is unknown. Per the germline V gene, CDR1 is MGHRA and CDR2 is YSYEKL. The CDR3 sequence is 13 residues long. Deletions cut 3 bases from V and 9 bases from J, with 12 bases between. These data originate in a study of identical twins. A template switching step contributed a universal primer site, while unique molecular identifiers were present in the cDNA. TCRdb redid the calling of the 5' RACE reads with MiXCR, one entry per CDR3 protein. The repertoire has roughly 260,000 distinct CDR3 sequences, 7.5% of them found once; the top ten carry 5% to 6%. All donors comprised healthy Caucasians. Study-wide results and limits: Less excess twin sharing appeared in beta out-of-frame sequences. Fewer insertions characterized abundant cord blood beta clonotypes, whereas memory repertoires showed none.

These data are also associated with another study on yellow fever vaccine responses in identical twins.

The clonotype was recovered from a woman between 18 and 29 years old in good health. The J gene is TRBJ1-5, the V gene TRBV4-1; D is uncertain. The specimen was CD8+ T cells sorted from blood. In DNA form, the CDR3 reads TGCGCCAGCAGCCAGCGGGAAGAACGGCCCCAGCATTTT. It is translated as CASSQREERPQHF.